The 21 T cell receptor beta chains presented below share a single source sample, sequenced in a study of blood T cell repertoires in COVID-19. The repertoire was sequenced with immunoSEQ multiplex PCR; TCRdb's copy has only in-frame clones and lacks some. Among about 190,000 clones listed, around 89% were seen once. Specimen: peripheral blood. Source of these receptors: a human donor in a cohort sampled during active COVID-19.

V is TRBV6-5 and J is TRBJ2-7, with D maybe TRBD1 (5 bases). The CDR3 totals 13 residues. Trimming cost V 8 bases and J 2 bases, with 13 bases left between them. Germline CDR1 reads MNHEY; CDR2 reads SVGAGI. CDR3: CASGPVGAYEQYF. CDR3 sequence (DNA): TGTGCCAGCGGCCCCGTAGGGGCCTACGAGCAGTACTTC.

The chain recombines TRBV20-1 with TRBJ1-1, with D possibly matching TRBD1 (5 bases). Trimming stripped 4 bases from V and 0 bases from J, with 12 bases between. The CDR3 is made up of 14 amino acids. CDR1 is DFQATT, CDR2 SNEGSKA, per germline (reference sequence). The CDR3 coding sequence is TGCAGTGCTACTGAGCGGGGGTTGAACACTGAAGCTTTCTTT. Protein: CSATERGLNTEAFF.

The chain has TRBV6-5 and TRBJ2-7; TRBD1 aligns across 8 bases. Trimming at V came to 6 bases and at J to 5 bases, leaving 6 bases not matched to a gene. CDR1 and CDR2 from the germline V gene are MNHEY and SVGAGI. The CDR3 is 13 amino acids. DNA of the CDR3: TGTGCCAGCAGCGTCAGGGGGCTCGACGAGCAGTACTTC. The encoded protein is CASSVRGLDEQYF.

The J gene is TRBJ2-5, the V gene TRBV21-1; TRBD2, the D gene given by the table, was not confirmed from the DNA. TRBV21-1 has pseudogene status. This CDR3 is built from 16 residues. The CDR3 loop reads CASSTRVGGVLETQYF. CDR3 nucleotide sequence: TGTGCCAGCAGCACCCGGGTAGGGGGGGTCTTAGAGACCCAGTACTTC.

The chain has TRBV11-1 and TRBJ2-1; 12 bases fit TRBD2. The CDR3 is 19 amino acids. Per the germline V gene, CDR1 is SGHAT and CDR2 is FQDESV (reference sequence). With V trimmed by 0 bases and J by 5 bases, 11 bases remained unmatched. This CDR3 reads CASSLAAVLRTSGNNEQFF. The CDR3 nucleotides read TGTGCCAGCAGCTTAGCGGCGGTATTGAGGACTAGCGGGAACAATGAGCAGTTCTTC.

The chain combines TRBV5-4 with TRBJ1-2; D ambiguous. V was shortened by 7 bases and J by 2 bases, with 12 bases between the two germline ends. The length of the CDR3 is 13 residues. Germline CDR1 and CDR2: SGHNT and YYREEE (reference sequence). Here the CDR3 reads CASRLQENYGYTF. The CDR3 DNA follows: TGTGCCAGCCGGCTCCAGGAAAACTATGGCTACACCTTC.

J is TRBJ2-7 and V is TRBV6-7; 7 nucleotides match TRBD1. TRBV6-7 is annotated as an ORF whose role is uncertain. V was clipped by 10 bases and J by 0 bases; unmatched bases: 6. The CDR3 runs to 13 residues. The CDR3 DNA reads as TGTGCCACAATCCGGGACAGCTCCTACGAGCAGTACTTC. Protein sequence: CATIRDSSYEQYF.

This sequence joins TRBV4-3 and TRBJ1-2; D gene ambiguous. Trimming removed 1 base at V and 0 bases at J, with 9 bases between. The CDR3 totals 15 residues. The V gene's germline CDR1 is LGHNA and CDR2 YSLEER. The DNA of the CDR3 is TGCGCCAGCAGCCAAGGCACTCTAGCTAACTATGGCTACACCTTC. It translates to CASSQGTLANYGYTF.

The J gene is TRBJ2-1, the V gene TRBV28; D is undetermined. Germline assignment: CDR1 MDHEN and CDR2 SYDVKM. CDR3 size: 14 residues. V was clipped by 2 bases and J by 7 bases, with 12 bases between them. CDR3: CASSLTNGGNEQFF. The CDR3 region has the DNA TGTGCCAGCAGTTTAACTAACGGCGGTAATGAGCAGTTCTTC.

The V and J genes are TRBV25-1 and TRBJ1-5; D remains unclear. The CDR3 sequence is 15 residues long. The V gene lost 2 bases and the J gene lost 4 bases, with 12 bases spanning the gap. In germline, CDR1 is MGHDK, CDR2 SYGVNS. CDR3 sequence reads: CASSERDSGNQPQHF. The DNA of the CDR3 is TGTGCCAGCAGTGAAAGGGATTCGGGAAATCAGCCCCAGCATTTT.

The rearrangement uses TRBV19 and TRBJ2-7; possible D gene TRBD1, 6 bases. The V gene lost 2 bases and the J gene lost 5 bases, with 19 bases spanning the gap. Looked up from germline, CDR1 is LNHDA and CDR2 is SQIVND (reference sequence). The CDR3 runs 16 residues. This CDR3 reads CASSIQGTPIIHEQYF. CDR3 DNA: TGTGCCAGTAGTATACAGGGGACCCCGATCATCCACGAGCAGTACTTC.

V usage is TRBV30 and J usage is TRBJ2-5; the match to TRBD1 covers 11 bases. Trimming removed 1 base from V and 5 bases from J; junction bases left unmatched: 0. Germline assignment: CDR1 GTSNPN and CDR2 SVGIG (reference sequence). This CDR3 is 13 amino acids long. The CDR3 region has the DNA TGTGCCTGGAGTGGGGACAGGGGGGAGACCCAGTACTTC. Translated: CAWSGDRGETQYF. Supplemented by reference TRBV30 and TRBJ2-5, the full variable domain reads SQTIHQWPATLVQPVGSPLSLECTVEGTSNPNLYWYRQAAGRGLQLLFYSVGIGQISSEVPQNLSASRPQDRQFILSSKKLLLSDSGFYLCAWSGDRGETQYFGPGTRLLVL.

This chain connects TRBV4-1 to TRBJ2-7; TRBD1 matches at 9 bases. The CDR3 extends over 17 amino acids. After removal of 1 base from V and 5 bases from J, the junction contained 12 bases not matched to a gene. Germline assignment: CDR1 MGHRA and CDR2 YSYEKL. The CDR3: CASSQAGRAGTGNEQYF. The CDR3 coding sequence is TGCGCCAGCAGCCAAGCGGGAAGGGCCGGGACAGGGAACGAGCAGTACTTC.

CDR3 loop: CASSLGGASSQPQHF. The CDR3 coding sequence is TGTGCCAGCAGTTTAGGAGGGGCATCGAGTCAGCCCCAGCATTTT. The chain employs TRBV27 and TRBJ1-5, with a tentative D call TRBD1 (5 bases). There are 15 residues in the CDR3. With 2 bases removed from V and 6 bases from J, the gap between germline ends came to 14 bases. CDR1 MNHEY and CDR2 SMNVEV come from the germline V gene (reference sequence).

The chain uses TRBV19 and TRBJ1-2, with D possibly TRBD1 on 6 matching bases. The length of the CDR3 is 15 residues. Trimming removed 1 base at V and 4 bases at J, with 13 bases between. The germline gives CDR1 LNHDA, CDR2 SQIVND (reference sequence). The CDR3 region is CASSIAYRAAYGYTF. The CDR3 DNA is TGTGCCAGTAGTATAGCCTACAGGGCTGCCTATGGCTACACCTTC.

V and J are TRBV5-1 and TRBJ2-1; weak D call: TRBD1 (5 bases). The germline gives CDR1 SGHRS, CDR2 YFSETQ. This CDR3 has 16 amino acids. V lost 8 bases and J 8 bases, leaving 26 bases between the germline ends. Here the CDR3 reads CASIPLAEGVCDEQFF. CDR3 in DNA: TGCGCCAGTATACCGTTAGCTGAAGGGGTCTGCGATGAGCAGTTCTTC.

The rearrangement uses TRBV28 and TRBJ2-2, with 9 bases matching TRBD1. After removal of 8 bases from V and 9 bases from J, the junction contained 10 bases not matched to a gene. The CDR3 is 14 residues long. Germline values: CDR1 MDHEN, CDR2 SYDVKM. CDR3 nucleotides: TGTGCCAGCCAGGGACAGGGAGAGGCCCGGGAGCTGTTTTTT. Amino acid sequence: CASQGQGEARELFF.

About this clone itself: A junction end diverges from the germline sequence, so it may reflect a read error. The chain uses TRBV2 and TRBJ1-1; D not resolved. The germline V gene encodes CDR1 SNHLY and CDR2 FYNNEI. This CDR3 is 16 amino acids long. The CDR3 DNA reads as TGTGCCAGCGGTGATTTGCGGGCGAGAAAGAACACTGAAGCTTTCTTT. Amino acids: CASGDLRARKNTEAFF.

At least ten counts were recorded for this clone. The same CDR3 is also encoded by other DNA sequences in this sample. The genes are TRBV18 and TRBJ1-4; D is undetermined. Germline lookup yields CDR1 KGHSH and CDR2 LQKENI. V was pared by 1 base and J by 4 bases, with 10 bases between. This CDR3 has 15 residues. CDR3 loop: CASSPRGQNNEKLFF. The CDR3 DNA follows: TGTGCCAGCTCACCACGCGGTCAGAATAATGAAAAACTGTTTTTT.

The chain uses TRBV6-5 and TRBJ1-2, with 7 nucleotides matching TRBD1. Losses at the gene ends were 5 bases for V and 7 bases for J; bases not matched to a gene: 10. Looked up from germline, CDR1 is MNHEY and CDR2 is SVGAGI. This CDR3 has 14 residues. CDR3 bases: TGTGCCAGCAGTCCCCGGGACAGCCACCGTGGCTACACCTTC. This gives the protein CASSPRDSHRGYTF.

The chain couples TRBV7-7 to TRBJ2-1; TRBD2 might be the D (6 bases). The germline V gene has CDR1 SSHAT and CDR2 FNYEAQ (reference sequence). The CDR3 contains 16 residues. Trimming removed 5 bases from V and 6 bases from J, with 20 bases in between. The CDR3 DNA follows: TGTGCCAGCAGCCCAGGAAGACTAGTATCGGCCAATGAGCAGTTCTTC. This encodes CASSPGRLVSANEQFF. Looking up the rest from reference TRBV7-7 and TRBJ2-1 gives the full variable domain: GAGVSQSPRYKVTKRGQDVTLRCDPISSHATLYWYQQALGQGPEFLTYFNYEAQPDKSGLPSDRFSAERPEGSISTLTIQRTEQRDSAMYRCASSPGRLVSANEQFFGPGTRLTVL.